This TCR beta chain was sequenced for a study of blood T cell repertoires in COVID-19. Whole-study context: From the United States, Italy and Spain came samples of acute and convalescent COVID-19.

The table lists this clone with a count of one. The CDR3 has 15 residues. Trimming at V came to 5 bases and at J to 10 bases, leaving 8 bases not matched to a gene. Germline values: CDR1 LGHDT, CDR2 YNNKEL (reference sequence). Some clones are missing from TCRdb's copy, which holds only in-frame ones; the method was immunoSEQ multiplex PCR. This sample has around 97,000 clones; roughly four fifths occur once, and the top ten carry about 10%. The rearrangement joins TRBV3-1 (or the pseudogene TRBV3-2) to TRBJ2-1; the match to TRBD2 covers 13 bases. This TCR was sampled from a man aged 70 or older with acute or convalescent COVID-19. Sequenced material: peripheral blood. CDR3 DNA sequence: TGTGCCAGCAGCATGGGACTAGCGGGGCGTATAGAGCAGTTCTTC. Amino acids: CASSMGLAGRIEQFF.